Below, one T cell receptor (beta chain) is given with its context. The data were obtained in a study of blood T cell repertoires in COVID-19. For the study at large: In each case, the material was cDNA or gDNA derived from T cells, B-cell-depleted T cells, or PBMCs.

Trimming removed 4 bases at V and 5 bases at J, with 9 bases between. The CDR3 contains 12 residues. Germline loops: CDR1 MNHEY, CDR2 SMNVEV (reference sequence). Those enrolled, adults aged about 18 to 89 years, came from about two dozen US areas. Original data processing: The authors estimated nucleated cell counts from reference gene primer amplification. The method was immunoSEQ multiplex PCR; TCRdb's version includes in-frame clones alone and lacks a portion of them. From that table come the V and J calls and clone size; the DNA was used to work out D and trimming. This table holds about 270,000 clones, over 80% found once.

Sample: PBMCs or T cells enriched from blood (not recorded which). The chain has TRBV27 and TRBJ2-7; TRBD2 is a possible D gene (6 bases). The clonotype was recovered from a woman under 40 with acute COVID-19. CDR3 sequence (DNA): TGTGCCAGCAGTTCCCGACTAGACGAGCAGTACTTC. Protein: CASSSRLDEQYF.